The 20 T cell receptor beta chains given below trace back to one sample, sequenced in a study of blood T cell repertoires in COVID-19. Some clones are missing from TCRdb's copy, which holds only in-frame ones; the method was immunoSEQ multiplex PCR. Among tens of thousands of clones, about four fifths were seen once, and the ten largest hold approximately 7%. The specimen sequenced was peripheral blood. The receptors derive from a middle-aged man with acute or convalescent COVID-19.

The J gene is TRBJ1-3, the V gene TRBV30, with D perhaps TRBD1 (6 bases). V lost 3 bases and J 2 bases, leaving 11 bases between the germline ends. Germline assignment: CDR1 GTSNPN and CDR2 SVGIG (reference sequence). The CDR3 runs 14 residues. The CDR3 spells CAWRKGGTGNTIYF. The CDR3 DNA is TGTGCCTGGAGAAAGGGGGGGACTGGAAACACCATATATTTT.

In its sample, this clone was seen a few times. V is TRBV6-1 and J is TRBJ1-5, with D unresolved. The germline V and J ends were trimmed by 1 base and 6 bases, with 16 bases remaining between them. Germline lookup yields CDR1 MNHNS and CDR2 SASEGT. The length of the CDR3 is 16 residues. CDR3 coding DNA: TGTGCCAGCAGTGAAGGTGCCAGGTCAGGCTTTCAGCCCCAGCATTTT. It specifies CASSEGARSGFQPQHF.

V usage is TRBV7-2 and J usage is TRBJ2-7; no clear D. The CDR3 extends over 12 amino acids. Germline CDR1 SGHTA, CDR2 FQGNSA. Trimming removed 6 bases at V and 3 bases at J, with 9 bases between. This chain's CDR3 is CASSDGYYEQYF. Here the CDR3 DNA reads TGTGCCAGCAGTGACGGGTACTACGAGCAGTACTTC.

CDR3 region: CASSLLAGGGSPLHF. CDR3 nucleotide sequence: TGTGCCAGCAGCTTATTAGCCGGGGGTGGATCACCCCTCCACTTT. This sequence joins TRBV7-3 and TRBJ1-6; perhaps TRBD1 as D (5 bases). Trimming took off 2 bases at V and 10 bases at J, with 15 bases between the two ends. CDR1 and CDR2 from the germline V gene are SGHTA and FQGTGA. The CDR3 loop spans 15 amino acids.

The gene calls are TRBV11-1 and TRBJ2-3; D possibly corresponds to TRBD1 (5 bases). The CDR3 is 13 amino acids. V gave up 5 bases and J gave up 9 bases, with 15 bases separating them. The V gene's germline CDR1 is SGHAT and CDR2 FQDESV (reference sequence). This CDR3 is CASSASGKSTQYF. CDR3 coding DNA: TGTGCCAGCAGCGCCTCAGGGAAAAGCACGCAGTATTTT.

This clone was seen just once. The chain carries TRBV19 and TRBJ1-5; 9 bases are shared with TRBD1. This CDR3 has 14 amino acids. Losses at the gene ends were 5 bases for V and 6 bases for J; bases not matched to a gene: 5. The germline gives CDR1 LNHDA, CDR2 SQIVND (reference sequence). The CDR3 region has the DNA TGTGCCAGTAGTTGGGACAGGGCGGGTCAGCCCCAGCATTTT. It yields the protein CASSWDRAGQPQHF.

The genes are TRBV4-1 and TRBJ1-1; D is unclear. In germline, CDR1 is MGHRA, CDR2 YSYEKL. The CDR3 has 14 residues. Trimming took off 5 bases at V and 1 base at J, with 11 bases between the two ends. Here the CDR3 DNA reads TGCGCCAGCAGCGAGTACCGGAGGAACACTGAAGCTTTCTTT. Amino acid sequence: CASSEYRRNTEAFF.

The genes are TRBV5-4 and TRBJ2-3; the match to TRBD2 covers 7 bases. Per the germline V gene, CDR1 is SGHNT and CDR2 is YYREEE (reference sequence). The CDR3 has 16 residues. V shed 0 bases, J shed 2 bases, and the junction held 6 bases outside the gene matches. The CDR3 sequence is CASSLGGTISTDTQYF. The CDR3 DNA reads TGTGCCAGCAGCTTGGGTGGGACTATCTCCACAGATACGCAGTATTTT. Drawing the rest from reference TRBV5-4 and TRBJ2-3, the complete variable domain is ETGVTQSPTHLIKTRGQQVTLRCSSQSGHNTVSWYQQALGQGPQFIFQYYREEENGRGNFPPRFSGLQFPNYSSELNVNALELDDSALYLCASSLGGTISTDTQYFGPGTRLTVL.

This chain joins TRBV30 and TRBJ1-1; D remains ambiguous. The CDR3 contains 12 residues. The germline CDR1 and CDR2 sequences are GTSNPN and SVGIG (reference sequence). V lost 0 bases and J 8 bases, leaving 10 bases between the germline ends. CDR3 bases: TGTGCCTGGAGTGTACAACAATTCGAAGCTTTCTTT. Translation: CAWSVQQFEAFF.

The chain joins TRBV9 to TRBJ2-1, with TRBD2 matching 8 bases. V shed 4 bases, J shed 7 bases, and the junction held 4 bases outside the gene matches. CDR1 is SGDLS and CDR2 is YYNGEE in the germline V gene. This CDR3 region has 13 residues. The CDR3 loop reads CASSWGLDNEQFF. In nucleotides, the CDR3 is TGTGCCAGCAGCTGGGGACTAGATAATGAGCAGTTCTTC.

This chain links TRBV6-2 or TRBV6-3 with TRBJ2-7; tentatively, D is TRBD1 (6 bases). CDR3 length: 15 residues. The V end was cut by 2 bases, the J end by 2 bases, with 13 bases between. Germline-derived CDR1 and CDR2 are MNHEY and SVGEGT. DNA of the CDR3: TGTGCCAGCAGTTACGGCACAGGGCGAACCTACGAGCAGTACTTC. Residues: CASSYGTGRTYEQYF.

This clone has just one count. This chain connects TRBV7-9 to TRBJ1-2; D is undetermined. Per germline, CDR1 SEHNR and CDR2 FQNEAQ (reference sequence). Trimming removed 5 bases at V and 8 bases at J, with 12 bases between. This CDR3 is 12 amino acids long. Here the CDR3 DNA reads TGTGCCAGCAGCACCCTAGAAGGAGGCTACACCTTC. Its protein product is CASSTLEGGYTF.

The rearrangement uses TRBV3-1 (or the pseudogene TRBV3-2) and TRBJ2-7; possibly TRBD2 for D (5 bases). The CDR3 length is 13 residues. V was cut by 1 base and J by 7 bases, with 11 bases left in between. Germline CDR1 and CDR2: LGHDT and YNNKEL (reference sequence). For the CDR3, the DNA is TGTGCCAGCAGCCAAGCGCAGACGGGAGAGCAGTACTTC. It translates to CASSQAQTGEQYF.

On this clone itself: This sample also contains other DNA sequences that code for the same CDR3. The chain employs TRBV5-1 and TRBJ2-5; 7 nucleotides align to TRBD2. From germline, CDR1 is SGHRS and CDR2 YFSETQ. The CDR3 loop spans 13 amino acids. The junction had 5 bases not matched to a gene; V was cut back by 7 bases and J by 2 bases. CDR3 nucleotide sequence: TGCGCCAGCTCTGGGGGGGGTCAAGAGACCCAGTACTTC. Amino acids: CASSGGGQETQYF. The variable domain in full, with the rest retrieved from reference TRBV5-1 and TRBJ2-5, is KAGVTQTPRYLIKTRGQQVTLSCSPISGHRSVSWYQQTPGQGLQFLFEYFSETQRNKGNFPGRFSGRQFSNSRSEMNVSTLELGDSALYLCASSGGGQETQYFGPGTRLLVL.

CDR3 DNA: TGTGCCAGCAGCTTACGGACACTTCAAGAGACCCAGTACTTC. Amino acid sequence: CASSLRTLQETQYF. The rearrangement joins TRBV7-2 to TRBJ2-5; possibly TRBD1 for D (5 bases). CDR1 and CDR2 (germline): SGHTA, FQGNSA. The CDR3 totals 14 residues. V lost 2 bases and J 2 bases, leaving 9 bases between the germline ends.

The chain combines TRBV10-2 with TRBJ1-2, with TRBD1 matching over 9 bases. J gave up 5 bases and V 7 bases, and 2 bases lay outside the gene matches. The CDR3 length is 12 residues. The germline CDR1 and CDR2 sequences are WSHSY and SAAADI. Here the CDR3 reads CASMGTGYGYTF. CDR3 in DNA: TGCGCCAGCATGGGGACAGGGTATGGCTACACCTTC.

This chain joins TRBV5-4 and TRBJ2-2; D unclear. CDR3 length equals 14 residues. V lost 4 bases and J lost 4, with 11 bases in between. Germline V gene sequence: CDR1 SGHNT, CDR2 YYREEE (reference sequence). The CDR3 is CASSRNLGTGELFF. DNA of the CDR3: TGTGCCAGCAGCCGAAACCTAGGCACCGGGGAGCTGTTTTTT.

The rearrangement joins TRBV18 to TRBJ2-5; unclear D gene. The V end was cut by 4 bases, the J end by 3 bases, with 9 bases between. The CDR3 loop spans 13 amino acids. Germline V gene lookup returns CDR1 KGHSH and CDR2 LQKENI. As DNA, the CDR3 is TGTGCCAGCTCACTTACTGAGGAAGAGACCCAGTACTTC. It encodes CASSLTEEETQYF.

This chain connects TRBV4-1 to TRBJ2-3; tentatively, D is TRBD1 (5 bases). V dropped 1 base and J dropped 2 bases, with 7 bases sitting between them. This CDR3 contains 14 residues. Germline CDR1 MGHRA, CDR2 YSYEKL. The CDR3 DNA is TGCGCCAGCAGCCAAGGGACAAACACAGATACGCAGTATTTT. Its translation: CASSQGTNTDTQYF.

The chain joins TRBV5-1 to TRBJ2-1; 9 nucleotides match TRBD2. This CDR3 spans 15 amino acids. Germline trimming cut 0 bases from V and 3 bases from J; bases unmatched to any gene: 1. Germline V gene sequence: CDR1 SGHRS, CDR2 YFSETQ. The CDR3 DNA reads as TGCGCCAGCAGCTTGGTAGCGGGGGTCTACAATGAGCAGTTCTTC. Translated: CASSLVAGVYNEQFF.